These 6 T cell receptor beta chains share one sample of origin, sequenced in a study of vaccination effects on CD4 cells after COVID-19. Antigens for these TCRs are unknown. An approximately ten-day culture period preceded the isolation of CD4+ T cells. Participants were vaccinated with two doses of either the BNT162b2 or mRNA-1273 vaccine. Method: immunoSEQ multiplex PCR; TCRdb's copy keeps in-frame clones and lacks some. The sample has 50,000 to 80,000 clones, around 80% seen once. Sequences were derived from CD4+ T cells from PBMCs cultured without peptide, sampled after COVID-19 vaccination. The receptors here all came from a human donor who received a COVID-19 vaccine.

This clone was detected a few times. The V call is TRBV9, the J call TRBJ1-2; D unclear. The CDR3 length is 12 residues. Trimming stripped 4 bases from V and 4 bases from J, with 8 bases between. CDR1 SGDLS and CDR2 YYNGEE come from the germline V gene. The CDR3 region is CASSQGFYGYTF. The CDR3 region has the DNA TGTGCCAGCAGCCAAGGGTTCTATGGCTACACCTTC.

The gene calls are TRBV5-8 and TRBJ1-4, with TRBD1 matching 7 bases. J lost 3 bases, V lost 6 bases, and 5 bases had no gene match. Germline CDR1 and CDR2: SGHTS and YDEGEE. The CDR3 runs 14 residues. The CDR3 spells CASNPGTANEKLFF. CDR3 sequence (DNA): TGTGCCAGCAACCCCGGGACAGCTAATGAAAAACTGTTTTTT.

CDR3: CASSNGQGFYNSPLHF. In nucleotides, the CDR3 is TGTGCCAGCAGCAACGGACAGGGCTTCTATAATTCACCCCTCCACTTT. The genes are TRBV7-9 and TRBJ1-6; TRBD1 aligns across 8 bases. Trimming took 5 bases from V and 3 from J; bases not matched to a gene: 6. CDR1 is SEHNR and CDR2 is FQNEAQ in the germline V gene (reference sequence). The CDR3 covers 16 residues.

The J gene is TRBJ2-3, the V gene TRBV9, with D unresolved. The CDR3 covers 13 residues. V lost 0 bases to trimming and J lost 8 bases, with 10 bases between them. Germline CDR1 is SGDLS and CDR2 is YYNGEE. CDR3 protein: CASSVGYEGTQYF. The CDR3 bases are TGTGCCAGCAGCGTAGGGTACGAAGGTACGCAGTATTTT.

The rearrangement links TRBV7-3 to TRBJ2-2; 8 nucleotides align to TRBD2. Trimming at V came to 5 bases and at J to 0 bases, leaving 5 bases not matched to a gene. Germline V gene data show CDR1 as SGHTA and CDR2 as FQGTGA. The CDR3 runs to 16 residues. CDR3 in amino acids: CASSLQRGTNTGELFF. DNA of the CDR3: TGTGCCAGCAGCCTTCAGCGGGGGACGAACACCGGGGAGCTGTTTTTT. The full variable domain, in which reference TRBV7-3 and TRBJ2-2 provide the parts outside the CDR3, is GAGVSQTPSNKVTEKGKYVELRCDPISGHTALYWYRQSLGQGPEFLIYFQGTGAADDSGLPNDRFFAVRPEGSVSTLKIQRTERGDSAVYLCASSLQRGTNTGELFFGEGSRLTVL.

The genes are TRBV9 and TRBJ1-4; unclear D gene. This CDR3 has 12 residues. Germline-derived CDR1 and CDR2 are SGDLS and YYNGEE. V was pared by 4 bases and J by 11 bases, with 12 bases between. The CDR3 region has the DNA TGTGCCAGCAGCACTCGTTTACCTAAACTGTTTTTT. Translating it yields CASSTRLPKLFF.